The clone carrying this TCR beta chain showed up just a few times. These data come from a study of T cells after yellow fever vaccination. TCRdb recomputed calls from the 5' RACE reads with MiXCR, one row per CDR3 protein. Counted here are about 260,000 distinct CDR3 sequences, roughly 13% occurring once; the ten biggest clones make up about 0.54%. Material: CD4+ T cells sorted from PBMCs, obtained 45 days after the yellow fever booster vaccination. The receptor comes from a man aged 25-40 years who received the YFV17D yellow fever vaccine.

The CDR3 DNA is TGCAGCGGGACCTTGGGCTCGGAGACCCAGTACTTC. Residues: CSGTLGSETQYF. The gene calls are TRBV29-1 and TRBJ2-5; D is ambiguous. The CDR3 consists of 12 residues. The germline V and J ends were trimmed by 7 bases and 5 bases, with 14 bases remaining between them. CDR1 is SQVTM, CDR2 ANQGSEA, per germline.